Listed below are T cell receptor beta chains from one sample, sequenced in a study of regulatory dendritic cells for organ transplantation. Assay: immunoSEQ multiplex PCR; the TCRdb copy retains only in-frame clones and omits some. The sample yields some 35,000 clones, about 89% seen once. The sample was naive CD4+ T cells from blood. Receptor source: a human donor in good health. CDR3s include the opening cysteine and the closing phenylalanine or tryptophan. A D gene is named only where the DNA matches it firmly. Clone size is not always given. Where it is, it says once, few, many or a class for expanded clones.

length: 15; size: -; V: TRBV6-5; D: -; J: TRBJ1-5; DNA: TGTGCCAGCAAGACTTGGGACCCAGAGAACCAGCCCCAGCATTTT; CDR3: CASKTWDPENQPQHF
length: 16; size: once; V: TRBV30; D: TRBD1; J: TRBJ2-7; DNA: TGTGCCTGGCTTGATTGGGACCGGACAGGCGGTTTGGAGCAGTACTTC; CDR3: CAWLDWDRTGGLEQYF
length: 16; size: -; V: TRBV25-1; D: TRBD2; J: TRBJ2-3; DNA: TGTGCCAGCAGTGAGGCGGGACTAGCGGGGTTAGATACGCAGTATTTT; CDR3: CASSEAGLAGLDTQYF
length: 15; size: -; V: TRBV9; D: TRBD1; J: TRBJ1-2; DNA: TGTGCCAGCAGCGTAGCAGAGACAGGGGTCTATGGCTACACCTTC; CDR3: CASSVAETGVYGYTF
length: 15; size: -; V: TRBV7-2; D: TRBD1; J: TRBJ2-4; DNA: TGTGCCAGCAGCGCTGGACAGGGCCTGAAAAACATTCAGTACTTC; CDR3: CASSAGQGLKNIQYF
length: 16; size: -; V: TRBV7-9; D: TRBD1; J: TRBJ2-6; DNA: TGTGCCAGCCAGCCAGGGGGTCCCTCTGGGGCCAACGTCCTGACTTTC; CDR3: CASQPGGPSGANVLTF
length: 16; size: once; V: TRBV7-3; D: TRBD2; J: TRBJ2-3; DNA: TGTGCCAGCAGCTTAGGCGGGGGAAGAGGTACAGATACGCAGTATTTT; CDR3: CASSLGGGRGTDTQYF
length: 17; size: once; V: TRBV19; D: -; J: TRBJ1-4; DNA: TGTGCCAGTAGTATCATCGGGACGGGGCCGCGTAGGGAAAAACTGTTTTTT; CDR3: CASSIIGTGPRREKLFF
length: 15; size: few; V: TRBV7-3; D: -; J: TRBJ1-4; DNA: TGTGCCAGCAGCCCAACTGGACAGCCCAATGAAAAACTGTTTTTT; CDR3: CASSPTGQPNEKLFF
length: 15; size: -; V: TRBV15; D: TRBD1; J: TRBJ1-2; DNA: TGTGCCACCAGCAGGGGGGACAGGGCCAACTATGGCTACACCTTC; CDR3: CATSRGDRANYGYTF
length: 13; size: -; V: TRBV7-9; D: -; J: TRBJ1-5; DNA: TGTGCCAGCAGCTTAGATTGGAACCGGCCCCAGCATTTT; CDR3: CASSLDWNRPQHF
length: 13; size: -; V: TRBV18; D: -; J: TRBJ2-7; DNA: TGTGCCAGCTCGAACAGCCCCTCCTACGAGCAGTACTTC; CDR3: CASSNSPSYEQYF
length: 14; size: few; V: TRBV27; D: TRBD1; J: TRBJ1-1; DNA: TGTGCCAGCAGTTTCTTGGGACAGGCGACTGAAGCTTTCTTT; CDR3: CASSFLGQATEAFF
length: 16; size: -; V: TRBV12-5; D: -; J: TRBJ1-5; DNA: TGTGCTAGTGGTTTGGTACTTCGAGCCGCGCAGGGGCCCCAGCATTTT; CDR3: CASGLVLRAAQGPQHF
length: 13; size: few; V: TRBV9; D: TRBD1; J: TRBJ1-5; DNA: TGTGCCAGCAGTGACAGGGGTGAGGAGCCCCAGCATTTT; CDR3: CASSDRGEEPQHF
length: 14; size: -; V: TRBV7-2; D: TRBD2; J: TRBJ2-5; DNA: TGTGCCAGCAGCTCCACTAGCGGCCACGAGACCCAGTACTTC; CDR3: CASSSTSGHETQYF
length: 15; size: -; V: TRBV7-2; D: TRBD1; J: TRBJ1-2; DNA: TGTGCCAGCAGCTTACCGACAGGGGGCAGTCATGGCTACACCTTC; CDR3: CASSLPTGGSHGYTF
length: 15; size: -; V: TRBV11-3; D: -; J: TRBJ2-2; DNA: TGTGCCAGCAGCATCGATGTCGTGGGAACCGGGGAGCTGTTTTTT; CDR3: CASSIDVVGTGELFF
length: 15; size: -; V: TRBV18; D: TRBD1; J: TRBJ1-6; DNA: TGTGCCAGCTCGCGCGCCGGGACAGGGACATCACCCCTCCACTTT; CDR3: CASSRAGTGTSPLHF
length: 14; size: -; V: TRBV29-1; D: TRBD1; J: TRBJ2-4; DNA: TGCAGCGTCCAGGGGGTACTAGCCAAAAACATTCAGTACTTC; CDR3: CSVQGVLAKNIQYF
length: 18; size: few; V: TRBV7-2; D: TRBD1; J: TRBJ1-1; DNA: TGTGCCAGCAGCGAACCGAGGACAGGGGGCTTTGGACACACTGAAGCTTTCTTT; CDR3: CASSEPRTGGFGHTEAFF
length: 13; size: -; V: TRBV6-5; D: -; J: TRBJ2-7; DNA: TGTGCCAGCAAGGGTGGGGCGGCATCCGAGCAGTACTTC; CDR3: CASKGGAASEQYF
length: 17; size: -; V: TRBV5-6; D: TRBD1; J: TRBJ1-1; DNA: TGTGCCAGCAGCACCGACAGGGGGACCCTCATGAACACTGAAGCTTTCTTT; CDR3: CASSTDRGTLMNTEAFF
length: 19; size: -; V: TRBV10-3; D: -; J: TRBJ2-3; DNA: TGTGCCATCAGTGAGTCCGTGCCCCAGGGGGGTTCTTTCCCAGATACGCAGTATTTT; CDR3: CAISESVPQGGSFPDTQYF
length: 15; size: -; V: TRBV2; D: -; J: TRBJ2-5; DNA: TGTGCCAGCAGTGATCGAACAGGGAGGAAAGAGACCCAGTACTTC; CDR3: CASSDRTGRKETQYF
length: 15; size: -; V: TRBV5-4; D: -; J: TRBJ2-7; DNA: TGTGCCAGCAGCTCCGCGACAGGCGACTCCTACGAGCAGTACTTC; CDR3: CASSSATGDSYEQYF
length: 13; size: -; V: TRBV6-5; D: TRBD1; J: TRBJ2-7; DNA: TGTGCCAGCAGCGTTAGGGACAGCTACGAGCAGTACTTC; CDR3: CASSVRDSYEQYF
length: 18; size: -; V: TRBV10-1; D: -; J: TRBJ2-3; DNA: TGCGCCAGCAGTGATAGCGGTCTGGGGCAGGGGAATGCGGATACGCAGTATTTT; CDR3: CASSDSGLGQGNADTQYF
length: 17; size: -; V: TRBV7-2; D: TRBD2; J: TRBJ2-1; DNA: TGTGCCAGCAACTTAGCGCTTACTAGCGGGGGGATCAATGAGCAGTTCTTC; CDR3: CASNLALTSGGINEQFF
length: 15; size: once; V: TRBV9; D: TRBD2; J: TRBJ2-5; DNA: TGTGCCAGCAGCGGGACTAGCGGGAGCCAAGAGACCCAGTACTTC; CDR3: CASSGTSGSQETQYF
length: 14; size: -; V: TRBV4-1; D: -; J: TRBJ1-1; DNA: TGCGCCAGCAGCTACGGGGCCCGCAACACTGAAGCTTTCTTT; CDR3: CASSYGARNTEAFF
length: 15; size: -; V: TRBV5-1; D: TRBD1; J: TRBJ2-1; DNA: TGCGCCAGCAGCTTGGACGGACAGGGGTTCGGTGAGCAGTTCTTC; CDR3: CASSLDGQGFGEQFF
length: 13; size: -; V: TRBV2; D: -; J: TRBJ1-4; DNA: TGTGCCAGCATTCGAGACAATCATGAAAAACTGTTTTTT; CDR3: CASIRDNHEKLFF
length: 15; size: -; V: TRBV7-2; D: -; J: TRBJ1-4; DNA: TGTGCCAGCAGCTTAGGGGGGGTTGGTAATGAAAAACTGTTTTTT; CDR3: CASSLGGVGNEKLFF
length: 13; size: -; V: TRBV6-5; D: -; J: TRBJ2-7; DNA: TGTGCCAGCACTATGGAGGCCTCCTACGAGCAGTACTTC; CDR3: CASTMEASYEQYF
length: 17; size: -; V: TRBV18; D: -; J: TRBJ1-2; DNA: TGTGCCAGCTCACATTTAGGGGACACGGTCGGGGGCTATGGCTACACCTTC; CDR3: CASSHLGDTVGGYGYTF
length: 12; size: -; V: TRBV2; D: -; J: TRBJ2-3; DNA: TGTGCCAGCAGGGGTCGCACAGATACGCAGTATTTT; CDR3: CASRGRTDTQYF
length: 15; size: once; V: TRBV2; D: -; J: TRBJ2-1; DNA: TGTGCCAGGAACGCCGTGACGGCCAACTACAATGAGCAGTTCTTC; CDR3: CARNAVTANYNEQFF
length: 17; size: -; V: TRBV7-2; D: TRBD1; J: TRBJ1-1; DNA: TGTGCCAGCAGTAGAACAGGGGGATCTGTTAAGGGCACTGAAGCTTTCTTT; CDR3: CASSRTGGSVKGTEAFF
length: 15; size: -; V: TRBV10-3; D: -; J: TRBJ2-5; DNA: TGTGCCATCAGCTCCCCGGGGGCAGGGCAGGAGACCCAGTACTTC; CDR3: CAISSPGAGQETQYF
length: 15; size: -; V: TRBV11-2; D: -; J: TRBJ2-7; DNA: TGTGCCAGCAGCCCCGGGCAGGGGGGCTCGTACGAGCAGTACTTC; CDR3: CASSPGQGGSYEQYF
length: 14; size: once; V: TRBV19; D: TRBD1; J: TRBJ2-7; DNA: TGTGCCAGTAGCCTCCAAGGGACAGCCTACGAGCAGTACTTC; CDR3: CASSLQGTAYEQYF
length: 13; size: -; V: TRBV5-1; D: TRBD1; J: TRBJ2-5; DNA: TGCGCCAGCAGCTTGGGGGACAGAGAGACCCAGTACTTC; CDR3: CASSLGDRETQYF
length: 17; size: -; V: TRBV5-4; D: -; J: TRBJ2-3; DNA: TGTGCCAGCAGCTTAAGTTTGGGGAGCGAGGTAGTAGATACGCAGTATTTT; CDR3: CASSLSLGSEVVDTQYF
length: 16; size: -; V: TRBV11-2; D: -; J: TRBJ2-1; DNA: TGTGCCAGCAGCCTCCGGACAGTTAGCTCCTACAATGAGCAGTTCTTC; CDR3: CASSLRTVSSYNEQFF
length: 14; size: -; V: TRBV5-4; D: -; J: TRBJ1-4; DNA: TGTGCCAGCAGCCCAGGACAGCGGAATGAAAAACTGTTTTTT; CDR3: CASSPGQRNEKLFF
length: 12; size: -; V: TRBV15; D: -; J: TRBJ1-1; DNA: TGTGCCACCAGCAGGCAAACAGGTGAAGCTTTCTTT; CDR3: CATSRQTGEAFF
length: 14; size: -; V: TRBV19; D: -; J: TRBJ2-7; DNA: TGTGCCAGTAGTACCCGGGACTGGCGGCGAGAGCAGTACTTC; CDR3: CASSTRDWRREQYF
length: 16; size: -; V: TRBV7-9; D: -; J: TRBJ2-6; DNA: TGTGCCAGCAGCTTGAGGTTGTACTCTGGGGCCAACGTCCTGACTTTC; CDR3: CASSLRLYSGANVLTF
length: 15; size: once; V: TRBV11-1; D: TRBD1; J: TRBJ2-3; DNA: TGTGCCAGCAGCCGGGACGGGACAGACACAGATACGCAGTATTTT; CDR3: CASSRDGTDTDTQYF
length: 18; size: -; V: TRBV30; D: -; J: TRBJ2-1; DNA: TGTGCCTGGAGTCCCCCCACTAGGGGGAAGAGCTCCTACAATGAGCAGTTCTTC; CDR3: CAWSPPTRGKSSYNEQFF
length: 14; size: -; V: TRBV6-5; D: -; J: TRBJ2-5; DNA: TGTGCCAGCAGTTACGTAGCGACCGAGGAGACCCAGTACTTC; CDR3: CASSYVATEETQYF